Presented here are 27 T cell receptor beta chains from one specimen sequenced in a study of T cell responses to AZD1222 COVID-19 vaccine. Assay: immunoSEQ multiplex PCR; the TCRdb copy retains only in-frame clones and omits some. The sample has around 100,000 clones; 85% are singletons. The specimen comprised peripheral blood, sampled 28 days after the second AZD1222 dose. The receptors come from an adult who received the AZD1222 COVID-19 vaccine.

CDR3 protein: CASNLGSGQETQYF. DNA of the CDR3: TGCGCCAGCAACTTAGGGAGCGGGCAAGAGACCCAGTACTTC. This chain links TRBV5-1 with TRBJ2-5; maybe TRBD2 (6 bases). Trimming took 6 bases from V and 2 from J, leaving 14 bases between them. Germline loops: CDR1 SGHRS, CDR2 YFSETQ. The CDR3 covers 14 residues.

This clone was detected only once. The chain couples TRBV30 to TRBJ1-3; the D gene is possibly TRBD1 (6 bases). V dropped 4 bases and J dropped 0 bases, with 19 bases sitting between them. Germline V gene sequence: CDR1 GTSNPN, CDR2 SVGIG (reference sequence). This CDR3 has 17 residues. The CDR3 coding sequence is TGTGCCTGGAACAGGGAAGGGCTCGGGATCTCTGGAAACACCATATATTTT. It encodes CAWNREGLGISGNTIYF. The full variable domain, with the rest looked up from reference TRBV30 and TRBJ1-3, is SQTIHQWPATLVQPVGSPLSLECTVEGTSNPNLYWYRQAAGRGLQLLFYSVGIGQISSEVPQNLSASRPQDRQFILSSKKLLLSDSGFYLCAWNREGLGISGNTIYFGEGSWLTVV.

J is TRBJ2-7 and V is TRBV3-1 (or the pseudogene TRBV3-2); D uncertain. CDR1 is LGHDT, CDR2 YNNKEL, per germline (reference sequence). Between the trimmed V and J ends, which lost 1 base and 2 bases, there was a span of 9 bases. The CDR3 has 14 residues. The CDR3 reads CASSQVRFPYEQYF. The CDR3 DNA reads TGTGCCAGCAGCCAAGTAAGGTTCCCCTACGAGCAGTACTTC.

V is TRBV5-1 and J is TRBJ2-1, with D perhaps TRBD1 (5 bases). V was clipped by 3 bases and J by 6 bases, with 16 bases between them. This CDR3 comprises 15 residues. Germline lookup yields CDR1 SGHRS and CDR2 YFSETQ. The CDR3 DNA sequence: TGCGCCAGCAGCTCGGCGGCAGGGTCTCTCAATGAGCAGTTCTTC. This translates into CASSSAAGSLNEQFF.

This sequence joins TRBV28 and TRBJ2-7, with 8 bases matching TRBD1. The CDR3 length is 15 residues. Trimming cost V 6 bases and J 7 bases; bases outside gene matches: 14. Germline V lookup: CDR1 MDHEN, CDR2 SYDVKM. CDR3 DNA: TGTGCCAGCAGGAAGGGACAGGAGGATTTTCGGGAGCAGTACTTC. Protein product: CASRKGQEDFREQYF. Using reference TRBV28 and TRBJ2-7 for the parts outside the CDR3, the full variable domain is DVKVTQSSRYLVKRTGEKVFLECVQDMDHENMFWYRQDPGLGLRLIYFSYDVKMKEKGDIPEGYSVSREKKERFSLILESASTNQTSMYLCASRKGQEDFREQYFGPGTRLTVT.

The chain couples TRBV4-1 to TRBJ1-2; tentative D call: TRBD1 (5 bases). Germline lookup yields CDR1 MGHRA and CDR2 YSYEKL. With 0 bases removed from V and 0 bases from J, the gap between germline ends came to 8 bases. The CDR3 runs to 15 residues. CDR3: CASSQDQGANYGYTF. DNA for the CDR3: TGCGCCAGCAGCCAAGACCAGGGAGCTAACTATGGCTACACCTTC.

This chain links TRBV27 with TRBJ2-3; a weak D match, TRBD2 (5 bases). Germline V gene lookup returns CDR1 MNHEY and CDR2 SMNVEV (reference sequence). V was pared by 5 bases and J by 2 bases, with 8 bases between. The CDR3 contains 13 residues. The CDR3 reads CASSHGVTDTQYF. The CDR3 DNA is TGTGCCAGCAGTCACGGGGTCACAGATACGCAGTATTTT.

Of note for this clone: Within the sample, other DNA sequences also encode this same CDR3. The chain links TRBV7-3 to TRBJ2-6; 9 bases align to TRBD1. With 1 base clipped from V and 2 bases from J, the junction kept 9 bases outside the gene matches. Germline V CDR1 and CDR2: SGHTA, FQGTGA. The CDR3 extends over 19 amino acids. The CDR3 protein is CASSLIGGQGRAGANVLTF. CDR3 bases: TGTGCCAGCAGCTTAATTGGGGGACAGGGTCGGGCTGGGGCCAACGTCCTGACTTTC.

This rearrangement joins TRBV21-1 to TRBJ2-3. TRBV21-1 is shown as a pseudogene. The CDR3 spans 16 residues. In DNA form, the CDR3 reads TGTGCCAGCAGCAAAGCGCAGTTTGTGGGTCTGGATACGCAGTATTTT. Amino acids: CASSKAQFVGLDTQYF.

The chain joins TRBV28 to TRBJ2-7, with D possibly called TRBD1 or TRBD2 (5 bases each). Trimming removed 5 bases at V and 4 bases at J, with 21 bases between. CDR3 length equals 16 residues. Germline V gene lookup returns CDR1 MDHEN and CDR2 SYDVKM. The CDR3 reads CASSISRGTLVYEQYF. Here the CDR3 DNA reads TGTGCCAGCAGTATTTCTAGAGGGACCCTGGTTTACGAGCAGTACTTC.

This clone was picked up a small number of times. The chain employs TRBV19 and TRBJ1-2, with 7 nucleotides matching TRBD1. CDR3 length: 14 amino acids. CDR1 LNHDA and CDR2 SQIVND come from the germline V gene (reference sequence). The ends lost 4 bases at V and 2 bases at J; junction bases unmatched: 4. This CDR3 is CASSRRQGNYGYTF. The CDR3 DNA sequence: TGTGCCAGTAGTAGACGACAGGGAAACTATGGCTACACCTTC.

This CDR3 reads CASTPTGAYYEQYF. In DNA form, the CDR3 reads TGTGCCAGCACCCCTACAGGGGCTTACTACGAGCAGTACTTC. The rearrangement joins TRBV28 to TRBJ2-7, with TRBD1 matching 7 bases. The CDR3 is 14 residues long. J was trimmed by 3 bases and V by 7 bases; bases with no gene match: 9. Germline V lookup: CDR1 MDHEN, CDR2 SYDVKM.

The chain couples TRBV6-5 to TRBJ1-2; TRBD1 matches at 7 bases. The V and J ends lost 7 bases and 0 bases, in that order; junction bases with no gene match: 8. Germline V lookup: CDR1 MNHEY, CDR2 SVGAGI. This CDR3 comprises 15 residues. The CDR3 here is CASIPIQGANYGYTF. The CDR3 bases are TGTGCCAGCATCCCGATTCAGGGGGCTAACTATGGCTACACCTTC.

The genes are TRBV7-2 and TRBJ2-7; unclear D gene. V dropped 5 bases and J dropped 2 bases, with 4 bases sitting between them. Looked up from germline, CDR1 is SGHTA and CDR2 is FQGNSA. CDR3 length: 11 residues. The CDR3 region is CASSLPYEQYF. The CDR3 DNA reads as TGTGCCAGCAGCCTTCCCTACGAGCAGTACTTC. Full variable domain (rest looked up from reference TRBV7-2 and TRBJ2-7): GAGVSQSPSNKVTEKGKDVELRCDPISGHTALYWYRQSLGQGLEFLIYFQGNSAPDKSGLPSDRFSAERTGGSVSTLTIQRTQQEDSAVYLCASSLPYEQYFGPGTRLTVT.

V usage is TRBV19 and J usage is TRBJ1-5; 8 bases are a match to TRBD1. Trimming removed 4 bases from V and 3 bases from J; junction bases left unmatched: 5. CDR3 length: 15 residues. CDR1 LNHDA and CDR2 SQIVND come from the germline V gene (reference sequence). The CDR3 sequence: CASSTADRDNQPQHF. The CDR3 bases are TGTGCCAGTAGTACCGCGGACAGGGACAATCAGCCCCAGCATTTT.

V is TRBV9 and J is TRBJ1-3; TRBD1 aligns across 7 bases. The V gene end was trimmed by 1 base and the J gene end by 0 bases; junction bases not matched to a gene: 4. The CDR3 is 16 residues long. The germline V gene has CDR1 SGDLS and CDR2 YYNGEE. CDR3 residues: CASSVQAGGSGNTIYF. The CDR3 coding sequence is TGTGCCAGCAGCGTACAGGCAGGGGGCTCTGGAAACACCATATATTTT. Full variable domain (rest looked up from reference TRBV9 and TRBJ1-3): DSGVTQTPKHLITATGQRVTLRCSPRSGDLSVYWYQQSLDQGLQFLIQYYNGEERAKGNILERFSAQQFPDLHSELNLSSLELGDSALYFCASSVQAGGSGNTIYFGEGSWLTVV.

The V and J genes are TRBV2 and TRBJ2-3; 8 bases are a match to TRBD2. V lost 8 bases, J lost 3 bases, and 16 bases stayed unmatched. The CDR3 is 17 residues long. Per the germline V gene, CDR1 is SNHLY and CDR2 is FYNNEI. DNA of the CDR3: TGTGCCAGCTTTTTCGACCGTCGGGGGGGCGGGACAGATACGCAGTATTTT. Amino acids: CASFFDRRGGGTDTQYF.

This clone occurred once. The chain carries TRBV27 and TRBJ2-4; D not resolved. The CDR3 is 17 amino acids. V shed 5 bases and J shed 1 base, with 18 bases lying between them. CDR1 is MNHEY and CDR2 is SMNVEV in the germline V gene (reference sequence). The CDR3, as DNA: TGTGCCAGCAGTAAGTGGAACGCCGCCGGGGCCAAAAACATTCAGTACTTC. As protein: CASSKWNAAGAKNIQYF.

This clone was seen just once. The rearrangement uses TRBV9 and TRBJ1-4; D remains unclear. V gave up 0 bases and J gave up 6 bases, with 6 bases separating them. Looked up from germline, CDR1 is SGDLS and CDR2 is YYNGEE. This CDR3 has 13 residues. CDR3 residues: CASSVGRDEKLFF. In DNA form, the CDR3 reads TGTGCCAGCAGCGTAGGGAGGGATGAAAAACTGTTTTTT.

This sequence joins TRBV7-3 and TRBJ2-2; D is undetermined. Germline V lookup: CDR1 SGHTA, CDR2 FQGTGA. This CDR3 region has 14 residues. V was clipped by 0 bases and J by 7 bases, with 9 bases between them. The CDR3 nucleotides are TGTGCCAGCAGCTTAACTTCGTCTGGCGGGGAGCTGTTTTTT. Its protein is CASSLTSSGGELFF.

The rearrangement uses TRBV27 and TRBJ2-7; tentatively, D is TRBD2 (5 bases). The germline CDR1 and CDR2 sequences are MNHEY and SMNVEV (reference sequence). The CDR3 is made up of 16 amino acids. The ends were cut back, 3 bases at V and 0 bases at J, with 15 bases in the middle. The CDR3 DNA follows: TGTGCCAGCAGTTTGCTCCCAGCGGCAATCTCCTACGAGCAGTACTTC. This encodes CASSLLPAAISYEQYF.

The chain joins TRBV6-5 to TRBJ1-1; TRBD1 might be the D (6 bases). The V gene's germline CDR1 is MNHEY and CDR2 SVGAGI. This CDR3 is 14 amino acids long. V lost 7 bases and J lost 4, with 16 bases in between. CDR3 sequence: CASIKGGGSTEAFF. DNA of the CDR3: TGTGCCAGCATCAAGGGGGGAGGTAGCACTGAAGCTTTCTTT.

The V call is TRBV4-1, the J call TRBJ1-4; possible D gene TRBD1, 5 bases. The CDR3 covers 18 residues. The germline gives CDR1 MGHRA, CDR2 YSYEKL. V dropped 1 base and J dropped 2 bases, with 17 bases sitting between them. The CDR3 sequence: CASSQVPAGLSTNEKLFF. The CDR3 coding sequence is TGCGCCAGCAGCCAAGTTCCGGCAGGGCTGTCGACTAATGAAAAACTGTTTTTT.

The genes are TRBV7-3 and TRBJ2-5; weak D call: TRBD1 (5 bases). CDR1 and CDR2 (germline): SGHTA, FQGTGA. This CDR3 has 13 amino acids. V lost 2 bases and J lost 7, with 11 bases in between. For the CDR3, the DNA is TGTGCCAGCAGCTTACACAGGTCAGGGACCCAGTACTTC. Translated: CASSLHRSGTQYF.

This chain uses TRBV18 with TRBJ2-1; 9 positions match TRBD2. The V segment lost 1 base and the J segment 7 bases; nucleotides outside the gene matches: 8. The CDR3 contains 16 residues. Germline CDR1 and CDR2: KGHSH and LQKENI. The DNA of the CDR3 is TGTGCCAGCTCACCACTCGTTGCGGGAGGGGGAAATGAGCAGTTCTTC. It encodes CASSPLVAGGGNEQFF. Variable domain in full (rest from reference TRBV18 and TRBJ2-1): NAGVMQNPRHLVRRRGQEARLRCSPMKGHSHVYWYRQLPEEGLKFMVYLQKENIIDESGMPKERFSAEFPKEGPSILRIQQVVRGDSAAYFCASSPLVAGGGNEQFFGPGTRLTVL.

The V call is TRBV19, the J call TRBJ2-7; 8 bases are shared with TRBD1. In germline, CDR1 is LNHDA, CDR2 SQIVND (reference sequence). The trim removed 7 bases at V and 4 bases at J, leaving 6 bases unmatched. The CDR3 is 13 amino acids. CDR3 amino acids: CASNGQGAYEQYF. The CDR3 bases are TGTGCCAGTAACGGACAGGGTGCGTACGAGCAGTACTTC.

The chain links TRBV19 to TRBJ1-3; D remains unclear. With 7 bases removed from V and 2 bases from J, the gap between germline ends came to 6 bases. Germline V gives CDR1 LNHDA, CDR2 SQIVND (reference sequence). The length of the CDR3 is 12 residues. DNA of the CDR3: TGTGCCAGTACCCCCCCTGGAAACACCATATATTTT. Protein: CASTPPGNTIYF.